Below are 27 T cell receptor beta chains sequenced from a single sample in a study of beta chain features in type 1 diabetes. Sequenced material consisted of expressed TCRB transcripts (all of the isolated RNA was reverse transcribed). This table comes from immunoSEQ multiplex PCR, and its TCRdb copy is limited to in-frame clones, with some not included. The data hold 250,000 to 350,000 clones, with 11% observed a single time. The specimen was naive CD4+ T cells from blood. The receptors were gathered from a woman aged 25 to 39 in good health.

This clone was observed a few times. This chain's CDR3 is CASSENSGTDTQYF. CDR3 in DNA: TGTGCCAGCAGTGAGAATAGCGGCACAGATACGCAGTATTTT. The chain joins TRBV2 to TRBJ2-3; a possible D gene is TRBD2 (5 bases). Germline V gene data show CDR1 as SNHLY and CDR2 as FYNNEI. The V and J ends lost 3 bases and 1 base respectively, with 8 bases between them. CDR3 length: 14 residues.

This clone appeared a few times. The V and J genes are TRBV30 and TRBJ2-7; 8 bases are shared with TRBD1. The CDR3 covers 12 residues. CDR1 is GTSNPN and CDR2 is SVGIG in the germline V gene (reference sequence). The V segment lost 4 bases and the J segment 2 bases; nucleotides outside the gene matches: 1. CDR3 coding DNA: TGTGCCTGGAAACAGGGGGCCTACGAGCAGTACTTC. This sequence encodes CAWKQGAYEQYF.

V gene TRBV7-6 combines with J gene TRBJ2-1, with TRBD1 identical over 7 bases. The CDR3 has 18 residues. Looked up from germline, CDR1 is SGHVS and CDR2 is FNYEAQ. V was pared by 6 bases and J by 6 bases, with 20 bases of the junction left unmatched. CDR3 in amino acids: CASSYRGQGEVSPNEQFF. CDR3 DNA sequence: TGTGCCAGCAGTTACAGGGGCCAGGGGGAAGTCAGTCCCAATGAGCAGTTCTTC.

This clone was seen only a few times. This chain connects TRBV28 to TRBJ2-5, with D possibly being TRBD2 (5 bases). Trimming took off 7 bases at V and 9 bases at J, with 15 bases between the two ends. The CDR3 spans 12 residues. Germline lookup yields CDR1 MDHEN and CDR2 SYDVKM. Here the CDR3 reads CASTGSLVAQYF. In DNA, the CDR3 is TGTGCCAGCACTGGGAGTCTAGTCGCCCAGTACTTC.

The chain carries TRBV28 and TRBJ2-7; TRBD2 agrees at 10 bases. The CDR3 is made up of 14 amino acids. Per germline, CDR1 MDHEN and CDR2 SYDVKM. Germline trimming cut 3 bases from V and 3 bases from J; bases unmatched to any gene: 2. The CDR3, as DNA: TGTGCCAGCAGTTTTGTAGCGGGGGGCTACGAGCAGTACTTC. It is translated as CASSFVAGGYEQYF.

This clone came up a few times. Other DNA variants within this sample encode the same CDR3. The V call is TRBV18, the J call TRBJ2-3, with D possibly TRBD2 on 5 matching bases. Trimming cost V 3 bases and J 1 base, with 5 bases left between them. The CDR3 runs to 13 residues. Germline V lookup: CDR1 KGHSH, CDR2 LQKENI. DNA of the CDR3: TGTGCCAGCTCACCCGGGGGCACAGATACGCAGTATTTT. Translation: CASSPGGTDTQYF.

This clone was seen a handful of times. The chain couples TRBV2 to TRBJ1-5, with D possibly being TRBD1 (5 bases). V lost 5 bases, J lost 0 bases, and 17 bases lay in between. Germline lookup yields CDR1 SNHLY and CDR2 FYNNEI. The CDR3 totals 17 residues. This CDR3 reads CASSRSGGGYSNQPQHF. The CDR3 nucleotides are TGTGCCAGCAGTCGTTCCGGTGGGGGGTATAGCAATCAGCCCCAGCATTTT.

CDR3 amino acids: CASSSSSGRAYEQYF. CDR3 coding DNA: TGTGCCAGCAGCTCGTCTAGCGGGAGGGCCTACGAGCAGTACTTC. V is TRBV7-8 and J is TRBJ2-7, with 12 nucleotides matching TRBD2. Germline-derived CDR1 and CDR2 are SGHVS and FQNEAQ. V was clipped by 4 bases and J by 2 bases; unmatched bases: 3. The length of the CDR3 is 15 residues.

This sequence joins TRBV19 and TRBJ1-1, with a weak D call TRBD1 (5 bases). Germline loops: CDR1 LNHDA, CDR2 SQIVND (reference sequence). V was shortened by 4 bases and J by 1 base, with 7 bases between the two germline ends. This CDR3 region has 13 residues. The CDR3 DNA follows: TGTGCCAGTAGTAACACAGGGAACACTGAAGCTTTCTTT. This sequence encodes CASSNTGNTEAFF.

As DNA, the CDR3 is TGTGCCAGTCAAGGGACTAGCACAGATACGCAGTATTTT. Translating gives CASQGTSTDTQYF. The rearrangement uses TRBV28 and TRBJ2-3; D is perhaps TRBD2 (6 bases). V lost 9 bases and J lost 0, with 10 bases in between. The CDR3 has 13 residues. From germline, CDR1 is MDHEN and CDR2 SYDVKM.

This clone appeared a few times. The chain recombines TRBV5-1 with TRBJ2-1; 10 bases agree with TRBD2. Germline CDR1 is SGHRS and CDR2 is YFSETQ. This CDR3 is 15 amino acids long. Trimming cost V 4 bases and J 4 bases; bases outside gene matches: 5. For the CDR3, the DNA is TGCGCCAGCAGCCCCCTAGCGGGAGAATACAATGAGCAGTTCTTC. Amino acid sequence: CASSPLAGEYNEQFF.

The chain uses TRBV12-5 and TRBJ2-1; 8 bases agree with TRBD2. With 4 bases clipped from V and 2 bases from J, the junction kept 4 bases outside the gene matches. The V gene's germline CDR1 is LGHNT and CDR2 FRNRAP. CDR3 size: 15 residues. The CDR3 reads CASGSVAGPYNEQFF. The CDR3 nucleotides read TGTGCTAGTGGTTCCGTAGCGGGGCCCTACAATGAGCAGTTCTTC.

This clone has more than one count but fewer than ten. This sequence joins TRBV4-2 and TRBJ2-7, with 7 bases matching TRBD2. The CDR3 has 15 amino acids. CDR1 and CDR2 (germline): LGHNA, YNFKEQ. Losses at the gene ends were 1 base for V and 2 bases for J; bases not matched to a gene: 5. DNA for the CDR3: TGTGCCAGCAGCCAAGCTTCTAGCGGCCCCTACGAGCAGTACTTC. Amino acids: CASSQASSGPYEQYF.

This chain connects TRBV30 to TRBJ1-2, with TRBD1 identical over 8 bases. Germline CDR1 reads GTSNPN; CDR2 reads SVGIG (reference sequence). J gave up 7 bases and V 3 bases, and 7 bases lay outside the gene matches. The CDR3 consists of 13 residues. For the CDR3, the DNA is TGTGCCTGGAGAGAACAGGGGGTAGGTGGCTACACCTTC. This codes for CAWREQGVGGYTF.

V is TRBV28 and J is TRBJ2-2, with D possibly TRBD2 on 6 matching bases. Germline lookup yields CDR1 MDHEN and CDR2 SYDVKM. The CDR3 spans 16 residues. V lost 5 bases and J 0 bases, leaving 13 bases between the germline ends. CDR3 DNA sequence: TGTGCCAGCAGTACCCCGGGACTGACGAACACCGGGGAGCTGTTTTTT. Its protein product is CASSTPGLTNTGELFF.

The chain employs TRBV15 and TRBJ1-5, with 9 bases lining up with TRBD1. V dropped 3 bases and J dropped 6; count of bases not matched to a gene: 6. Germline CDR1 and CDR2: LNHNV and YYDKDF (reference sequence). The CDR3 is 15 amino acids. The CDR3 bases are TGTGCCACCAGCAGCCGGGACAGGGTACTTCAGCCCCAGCATTTT. Protein sequence: CATSSRDRVLQPQHF.

The rearrangement uses TRBV19 and TRBJ1-2; TRBD1 matches 7 bases. V lost 7 bases, J lost 2 bases, and 13 bases stayed unmatched. Germline V gene data show CDR1 as LNHDA and CDR2 as SQIVND (reference sequence). The CDR3 covers 16 residues. The CDR3 protein is CASIRETGRRNYGYTF. For the CDR3, the DNA is TGTGCCAGTATTCGTGAGACAGGGCGGAGGAACTATGGCTACACCTTC.

This chain uses TRBV28 with TRBJ2-7, with a tentative D call TRBD1 (7 bases). V lost 5 bases and J 3 bases, leaving 14 bases between the germline ends. The CDR3 contains 14 residues. Germline V gene data show CDR1 as MDHEN and CDR2 as SYDVKM. This CDR3 reads CASSGSGGFYEQYF. The CDR3 DNA sequence: TGTGCCAGCAGTGGATCAGGGGGGTTCTACGAGCAGTACTTC.

This clone was counted between two and nine times. The chain joins TRBV7-3 to TRBJ2-3; D is perhaps TRBD2 (6 bases). The CDR3 is 14 residues long. Germline V gene sequence: CDR1 SGHTA, CDR2 FQGTGA. Trimming removed 6 bases from V and 2 bases from J, with 12 bases in between. CDR3 bases: TGTGCCAGCAGGGCAGGAGGGAACACAGATACGCAGTATTTT. The encoded protein is CASRAGGNTDTQYF.

The chain is built from TRBV4-3 and TRBJ1-1; D not certain. This CDR3 spans 13 amino acids. CDR1 LGHNA and CDR2 YSLEER come from the germline V gene. Trimming left V 4 bases short and J 1 base short, with 7 bases between. CDR3 residues: CASSLRENTEAFF. CDR3 nucleotides: TGCGCCAGCAGCCTTCGGGAGAACACTGAAGCTTTCTTT.

The CDR3 nucleotides are TGTGCCAGCAGTGAGGACAGACTGTACAATGAGCAGTTCTTC. Encoded protein: CASSEDRLYNEQFF. The chain carries TRBV2 and TRBJ2-1; weak D call: TRBD1 (6 bases). Trimming pared 3 bases from V and 4 bases from J, leaving 10 bases between. Looked up from germline, CDR1 is SNHLY and CDR2 is FYNNEI. The CDR3 has 14 amino acids. Filled out from reference TRBV2 and TRBJ2-1, the complete variable domain reads EPEVTQTPSHQVTQMGQEVILRCVPISNHLYFYWYRQILGQKVEFLVSFYNNEISEKSEIFDDQFSVERPDGSNFTLKIRSTKLEDSAMYFCASSEDRLYNEQFFGPGTRLTVL.

In its sample, this clone was seen a few times. The V and J genes are TRBV11-1 and TRBJ2-1, with TRBD1 matching 9 bases. The V gene's germline CDR1 is SGHAT and CDR2 FQDESV (reference sequence). The CDR3 is 17 residues long. Trimming at V came to 0 bases and at J to 5 bases, leaving 8 bases not matched to a gene. The CDR3 loop reads CASSLAGQGPANNEQFF. CDR3 in DNA: TGTGCCAGCAGCTTAGCTGGACAGGGGCCAGCCAACAATGAGCAGTTCTTC.

There are a few counts of this clone. The chain joins TRBV4-3 to TRBJ1-2; 8 bases map to TRBD1. CDR1 is LGHNA, CDR2 YSLEER, per germline. The CDR3 loop spans 14 amino acids. With 2 bases clipped from V and 4 bases from J, the junction kept 3 bases outside the gene matches. CDR3 amino acids: CASSQPDRGYGYTF. For the CDR3, the DNA is TGCGCCAGCAGCCAACCCGACAGGGGCTATGGCTACACCTTC.

The chain combines TRBV5-1 with TRBJ1-5, with D perhaps TRBD1 (6 bases). There are 14 residues in the CDR3. V was trimmed by 0 bases and J by 5 bases, leaving 9 bases between them. In germline, CDR1 is SGHRS, CDR2 YFSETQ. CDR3 sequence (DNA): TGCGCCAGCAGCTTGGGGGACATAGATCAGCCCCAGCATTTT. As protein: CASSLGDIDQPQHF.

This rearrangement joins TRBV7-3 to TRBJ2-7; TRBD1 is a possible D gene (5 bases). The CDR3 length is 15 residues. Trimming left V 5 bases short and J 4 bases short, with 18 bases between. Germline V CDR1 and CDR2: SGHTA, FQGTGA. The CDR3 is CASSLPLGHPYEQYF. CDR3 nucleotide sequence: TGTGCCAGCAGCCTGCCCCTCGGACATCCGTACGAGCAGTACTTC.

This clone turned up a few times. This CDR3 reads CATSSLDRDHQPQHF. The CDR3 nucleotides read TGTGCCACCAGCTCACTGGACAGGGACCATCAGCCCCAGCATTTT. The chain has TRBV15 and TRBJ1-5, with 8 bases that match TRBD1. The CDR3 is made up of 15 amino acids. Germline-derived CDR1 and CDR2 are LNHNV and YYDKDF (reference sequence). J gave up 5 bases and V 5 bases, and 8 bases lay outside the gene matches. Drawing the rest from reference TRBV15 and TRBJ1-5, the complete variable domain is DAMVIQNPRYQVTQFGKPVTLSCSQTLNHNVMYWYQQKSSQAPKLLFHYYDKDFNNEADTPDNFQSRRPNTSFCFLDIRSPGLGDTAMYLCATSSLDRDHQPQHFGDGTRLSIL.

The chain recombines TRBV27 with TRBJ2-7, with D possibly matching TRBD2 (5 bases). This CDR3 region has 17 residues. Germline V CDR1 and CDR2: MNHEY, SMNVEV (reference sequence). V lost 3 bases to trimming and J lost 1 base, with 19 bases between them. The CDR3: CASSFAFLAGSSYEQYF. CDR3 nucleotides: TGTGCCAGCAGTTTCGCGTTCTTGGCGGGCAGTTCCTACGAGCAGTACTTC.